The clone carrying this T cell receptor (beta chain) has a single count. Reverse transcription of all isolated RNA meant that expressed TCRB transcripts were sequenced. Profiled with immunoSEQ multiplex PCR; TCRdb holds only in-frame clones, not every one. The table shows 140,000 to 150,000 clones, with 40% to 60% occurring only once. The entry originates in a study of beta chain features in type 1 diabetes. Germline CDR1 and CDR2: SEHNR and FQNEAQ (reference sequence). There are 14 residues in the CDR3. V shed 3 bases and J shed 8 bases, with 14 bases lying between them. The receptor was derived from a young man in good health. Sequences were obtained from Tregs from blood. The chain links TRBV7-9 to TRBJ2-4; D is possibly TRBD1 (6 bases). The chain's CDR3 is CASSFTGSRDIQYF. In DNA form, the CDR3 reads TGTGCCAGCAGCTTTACAGGGAGTCGAGACATTCAGTACTTC.